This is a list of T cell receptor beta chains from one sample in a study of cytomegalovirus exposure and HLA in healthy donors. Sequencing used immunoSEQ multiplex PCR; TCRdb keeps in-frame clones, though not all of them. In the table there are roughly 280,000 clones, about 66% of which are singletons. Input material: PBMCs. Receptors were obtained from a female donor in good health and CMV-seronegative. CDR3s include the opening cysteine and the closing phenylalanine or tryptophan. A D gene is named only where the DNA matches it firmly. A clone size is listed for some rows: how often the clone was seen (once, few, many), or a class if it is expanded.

TGTGCCTCCCAATGGGGGGACGACACTGAAGCTTTCTTT,CASQWGDDTEAFF,TRBJ1-1,NA,NA,TRBV10-3
TGCGCCAGCAGCAGAAACAGGGGGCGTTCCCAAGAGCAGTACTTC,CASSRNRGRSQEQYF,TRBJ2-7,TRBD1,once,TRBV5-1
TGTGCCAGTAGTATTAGTAGCGGGAGAAGAGGCAATGAGCAGTTCTTC,CASSISSGRRGNEQFF,TRBJ2-1,TRBD2,few,TRBV19
TGTGCCAGCAGTGAACTAGCGGGAGGGCCAGATACGCAGTATTTT,CASSELAGGPDTQYF,TRBJ2-3,TRBD2,many,TRBV6-1
TGTGCCAGCTCACCGCCACGGGGAGTTGCGAGCTCTGGAAACACCATATATTTT,CASSPPRGVASSGNTIYF,TRBJ1-3,NA,few,TRBV18
TGTGCCAGCAGTTTGGACGGACAAAACACCATATATTTT,CASSLDGQNTIYF,TRBJ1-3,NA,NA,TRBV6-5
TGTGCCAGCAGCGTAGCCAGGAACACTGAAGCTTTCTTT,CASSVARNTEAFF,TRBJ1-1,NA,NA,TRBV9
TGCGCCAGCAGCTCCACTAGCGGGGGGAGCACAGATACGCAGTATTTT,CASSSTSGGSTDTQYF,TRBJ2-3,TRBD2,NA,TRBV5-1
TGTGCCAGCTCACTGATGGAGGGGGCGAGTGAAGCTTTCTTT,CASSLMEGASEAFF,TRBJ1-1,TRBD1,NA,TRBV18
TGTGCCAGCAGCGCCCTTTTTGGCCTAGCGGGAGGGCGGGAGACCCAGTACTTC,CASSALFGLAGGRETQYF,TRBJ2-5,TRBD2,NA,TRBV7-9
TGTGCCAGCAGCTTAGCGGGCGGGCAGTCCTCCTACAATGAGCAGTTCTTC,CASSLAGGQSSYNEQFF,TRBJ2-1,NA,NA,TRBV11-3
TGTGCCAGCAGTGTTCTCAGGGGTACAGATACGCAGTATTTT,CASSVLRGTDTQYF,TRBJ2-3,NA,NA,TRBV6-1
TGTGCCAGCAGCCCCAGGGAGGGGCTCTATGGCTACACCTTC,CASSPREGLYGYTF,TRBJ1-2,NA,NA,TRBV9
TGTGCCAGCAGCGTAGAGGGAGGTAGCACAGATACGCAGTATTTT,CASSVEGGSTDTQYF,TRBJ2-3,NA,NA,TRBV9
TGTGCCAGCAGCTCTTACCCAGGCCTCTCGCCCTCCTACAATGAGCAGTTCTTC,CASSSYPGLSPSYNEQFF,TRBJ2-1,NA,NA,TRBV27
TGTGCCAGCAGCGCGCGACTAGCGTGGGGGGAGACCCAGTACTTC,CASSARLAWGETQYF,TRBJ2-5,TRBD2,NA,TRBV13
TGTGCCAGCAGTACACGACAGGTCCCCTACGAGCAGTACTTC,CASSTRQVPYEQYF,TRBJ2-7,NA,NA,TRBV28
TGTGCCAGCACCTTAGCACAGGGGTTGGGGAATCAGCCCCAGCATTTT,CASTLAQGLGNQPQHF,TRBJ1-5,TRBD1,NA,TRBV28
TGTGCCAGCAGCGTAGCAGGGCGAGGGCCTTACTCCTACAATGAGCAGTTCTTC,CASSVAGRGPYSYNEQFF,TRBJ2-1,NA,NA,TRBV7-9
TGTGCCAGCGCGATCGCAACTAATGAAAAACTGTTTTTT,CASAIATNEKLFF,TRBJ1-4,NA,NA,TRBV6-1
TGCGCCAGCAGCTTACCTACCGGGGGGGCAGGAGAGCAGTACTTC,CASSLPTGGAGEQYF,TRBJ2-5,TRBD2,once,TRBV5-1
TGTGCCAGCAGCCCAGGGACAGGGCCTCCTGGGGCCAACGTCCTGACTTTC,CASSPGTGPPGANVLTF,TRBJ2-6,TRBD1,NA,TRBV7-9